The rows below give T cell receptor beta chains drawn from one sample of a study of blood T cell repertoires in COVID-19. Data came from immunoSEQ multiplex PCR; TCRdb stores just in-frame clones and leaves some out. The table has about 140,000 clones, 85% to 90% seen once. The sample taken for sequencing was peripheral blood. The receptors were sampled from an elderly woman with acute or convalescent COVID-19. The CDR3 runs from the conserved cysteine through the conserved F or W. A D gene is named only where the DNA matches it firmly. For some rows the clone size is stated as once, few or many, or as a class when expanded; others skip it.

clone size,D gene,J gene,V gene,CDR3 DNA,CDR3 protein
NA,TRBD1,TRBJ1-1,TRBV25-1,TGTGCCAGCAGCCCGACAGGGATGGACACTGAAGCTTTCTTT,CASSPTGMDTEAFF
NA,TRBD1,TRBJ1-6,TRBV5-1,TGCGCCAGCAGCTTGGCCAAGACAGGGGGGAATTCACCCCTCCACTTT,CASSLAKTGGNSPLHF
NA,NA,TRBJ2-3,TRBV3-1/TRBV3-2,TGTGCCAGCAGCCCCCCAGGGGGGACAGATACGCAGTATTTT,CASSPPGGTDTQYF
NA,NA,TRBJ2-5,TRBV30,TGTGCCTGGAGTCCAGGGTCGGCCCAAGAGACCCAGTACTTC,CAWSPGSAQETQYF
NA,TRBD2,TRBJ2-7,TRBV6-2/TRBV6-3,TGTGCCAGCAGTTCCCCGACTAGCGGGGGGATCTACGAGCAGTACTTC,CASSSPTSGGIYEQYF
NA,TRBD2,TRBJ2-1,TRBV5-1,TGCGCCAGCACCGCCGCGATAGCGGGGGGGAGGAATGAGCAGTTCTTC,CASTAAIAGGRNEQFF
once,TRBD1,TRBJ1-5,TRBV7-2,TGTGCCAGCAGCTTAGAACAGGGGAATAATCAGCCCCAGCATTTT,CASSLEQGNNQPQHF
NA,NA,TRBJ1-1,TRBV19,TGTGCCAGTAGTATGCGGAAGGAGGGTGAAGCTTTCTTT,CASSMRKEGEAFF
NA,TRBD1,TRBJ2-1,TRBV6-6,TGTGCCAGCAGTTACTCAAACAGGGGGGATGAGCAGTTCTTC,CASSYSNRGDEQFF
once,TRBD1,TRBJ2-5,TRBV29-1,TGCAGCGTTGGGAGACAGGGGGCAGGGGAGACCCAGTACTTC,CSVGRQGAGETQYF
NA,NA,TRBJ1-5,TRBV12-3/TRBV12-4,TGTGCCAGCAGTCCAGGGTTTCAGCCCCAGCATTTT,CASSPGFQPQHF
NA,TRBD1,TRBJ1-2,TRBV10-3,TGTGCCATCAGCAGACAGGGGGCGGCCGGCTACACCTTC,CAISRQGAAGYTF
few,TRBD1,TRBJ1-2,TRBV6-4,TGTGCCAGCAGAGCGCTTGGACAGGGGGCAAACTATGGCTACACCTTC,CASRALGQGANYGYTF
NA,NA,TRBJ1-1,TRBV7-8,TGTGCCAGCAGCTTAGTCCGGGGGGGAGACACTGAAGCTTTCTTT,CASSLVRGGDTEAFF
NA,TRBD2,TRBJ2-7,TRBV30,TGTGCCTGGAGTCCCCCGGGGGGTTCGTCCTACGAGCAGTACTTC,CAWSPPGGSSYEQYF
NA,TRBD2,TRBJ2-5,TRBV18,TGTGCCAGCTCACCCTACCCAGCGGGGGAACAGACCCAGTACTTC,CASSPYPAGEQTQYF
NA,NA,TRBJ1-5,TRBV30,TGTGCCTGGGGTCAGACTTCCGGTGATCAGCCCCAGCATTTT,CAWGQTSGDQPQHF
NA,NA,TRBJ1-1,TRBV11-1,TGTGCCAGCAGCGTTTCCCGACTTGAAGAAGCTTTCTTT,CASSVSRLEEAFF
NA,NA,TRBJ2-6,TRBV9,TGTGCCAGCAGCGTAGGCTACTCTGGGGCCAACGTCCTGACTTTC,CASSVGYSGANVLTF
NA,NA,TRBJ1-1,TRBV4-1,TGCGCCAGCAGCCAGGTGGGGGCAGGGGCTGAAGCTTTCTTT,CASSQVGAGAEAFF
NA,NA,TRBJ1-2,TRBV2,TGTGCCAGCAGGCAGAGGGTCGGTATGTTCTATGGCTACACCTTC,CASRQRVGMFYGYTF
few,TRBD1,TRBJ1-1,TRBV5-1,TGCGCCAGCAGCATGGGACAGGAGTACATGAACACTGAAGCTTTCTTT,CASSMGQEYMNTEAFF
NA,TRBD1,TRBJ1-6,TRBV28,TGTGCCAGCAGTCCCATTCTGGGACAGGGTAATTCACCCCTCCACTTT,CASSPILGQGNSPLHF
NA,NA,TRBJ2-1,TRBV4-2,TGTGCCAGCAGCCAAACCTTTAGCGGAGCCTACAATGAGCAGTTCTTC,CASSQTFSGAYNEQFF
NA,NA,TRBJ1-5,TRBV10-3,TGTGCCATCAGTGATAATAGCAATCAGCCCCAGCATTTT,CAISDNSNQPQHF
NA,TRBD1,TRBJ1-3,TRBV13,TGTGCCAGCAGCACAAAAGACAGGGGAGTGTCTGGAAACACCATATATTTT,CASSTKDRGVSGNTIYF
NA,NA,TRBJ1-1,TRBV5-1,TGCGCCAGCAGCTTGGACCCGGAGACTGAAGCTTTCTTT,CASSLDPETEAFF
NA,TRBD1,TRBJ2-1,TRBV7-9,TGTGCCAGCAGCCGAGGGACAGGGGGCTACAATGAGCAGTTCTTC,CASSRGTGGYNEQFF
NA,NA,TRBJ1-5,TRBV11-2,TGTGCCAGCAGCTTAGATCGTCTCCAGCCCCAGCATTTT,CASSLDRLQPQHF
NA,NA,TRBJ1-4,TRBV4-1,TGCGCCAGCAGCCAAGACAGGGGAGTAGCTAATGAAAAACTGTTTTTT,CASSQDRGVANEKLFF
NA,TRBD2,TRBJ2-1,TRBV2,TGTGCCAGCACCTCTGGGAGGGGGCTAGCGGGGGATATCGTAGACAATGAGCAGTTCTTC,CASTSGRGLAGDIVDNEQFF
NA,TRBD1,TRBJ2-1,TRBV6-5,TGTGCCAGCAGTTACGGGACAGGGAGGGACAATGAGCAGTTCTTC,CASSYGTGRDNEQFF
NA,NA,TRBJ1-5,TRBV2,TGTGCCAGCAGTGATCAACAGCCTTATAGCAATCAGCCCCAGCATTTT,CASSDQQPYSNQPQHF
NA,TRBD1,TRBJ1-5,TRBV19,TGTGCCAGTAGTATGGTGGCAGGGGGCCGAGATCAGCCCCAGCATTTT,CASSMVAGGRDQPQHF
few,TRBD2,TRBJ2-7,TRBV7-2,TGTGCCAGCAGCTTAGTTAGCGGGGGGGGAGAGCAGTACTTC,CASSLVSGGGEQYF
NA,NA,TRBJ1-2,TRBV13,TGTGCCAGCAGCTCCCGCGGGGGTCCCGGGTATGGCTACACCTTC,CASSSRGGPGYGYTF
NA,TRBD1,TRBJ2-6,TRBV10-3,TGTGCCATCAGCCCGACAGGGGGCTCTGGGGCCAACGTCCTGACTTTC,CAISPTGGSGANVLTF
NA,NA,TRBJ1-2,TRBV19,TGTGCCAGTAGTATAGCACAGGGCTTGGGAGGCTACACCTTC,CASSIAQGLGGYTF
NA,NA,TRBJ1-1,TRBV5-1,TGCGCCAGCAGCTTGGCAGCGTTGAACACTGAAGCTTTCTTT,CASSLAALNTEAFF
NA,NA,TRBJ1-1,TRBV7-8,TGTGCCAGCAGCTTAGAGGGGGTGAACACTGAAGCTTTCTTT,CASSLEGVNTEAFF
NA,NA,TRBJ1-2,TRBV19,TGTGCCAGTAGTAAACACTCCGGGACAATTAACTATGGCTACACCTTC,CASSKHSGTINYGYTF
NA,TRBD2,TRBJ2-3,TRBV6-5,TGTGCCAGCAGCCGGGACTACACAGATACGCAGTATTTT,CASSRDYTDTQYF
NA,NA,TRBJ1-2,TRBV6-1,TGTGCCAGCAGTGAAAGGACAGTCTATGGCTACACCTTC,CASSERTVYGYTF
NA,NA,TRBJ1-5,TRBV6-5,TGTGCCAGCAGGGAGGGGGGGGGCAATCAGCCCCAGCATTTT,CASREGGGNQPQHF
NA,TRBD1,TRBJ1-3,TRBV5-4,TGTGCCAGCAGCTTCGGGACAGGTGGAAACACCATATATTTT,CASSFGTGGNTIYF
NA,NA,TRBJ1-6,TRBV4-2,TGTGCCAGCAGCCAAGATGCCGATAGCTCCTATAATTCACCCCTCCACTTT,CASSQDADSSYNSPLHF
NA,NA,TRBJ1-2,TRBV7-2,TGTGCCAGCAGCCGAGACAGTTACTACACCTTC,CASSRDSYYTF
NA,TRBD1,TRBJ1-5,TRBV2,TGTGCCAGCAAGAAGACAGGGGGCGCGGGGCAGCCCCAGCATTTT,CASKKTGGAGQPQHF
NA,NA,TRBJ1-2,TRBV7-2,TGTGCCAGCAGCTTAGACAGCCTCTCTAACTATGGCTACACCTTC,CASSLDSLSNYGYTF
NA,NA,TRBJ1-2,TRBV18,TGTGCCAGCGCCACAGGGAACTATGGCTACACCTTC,CASATGNYGYTF
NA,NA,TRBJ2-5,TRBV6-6,TGTGCCAGCAGTTCTCAGGGGTCCCAAGAGACCCAGTACTTC,CASSSQGSQETQYF
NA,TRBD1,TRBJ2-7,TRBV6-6,TGTGCCAGCAATCGCGGACAGGGGGCGACCTACGAGCAGTACTTC,CASNRGQGATYEQYF
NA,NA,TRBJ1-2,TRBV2,TGTGCCAGCAGGAGAGAAGCGGGCTACACCTTC,CASRREAGYTF
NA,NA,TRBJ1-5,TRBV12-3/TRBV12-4,TGTGCCAGCAGTTTGTCTGAGAATCAGCCCCAGCATTTT,CASSLSENQPQHF
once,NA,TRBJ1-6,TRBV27,TGTGCCAGCAGTCGCAAGACAGCGGGTAGCTCCTATAATTCACCCCTCCACTTT,CASSRKTAGSSYNSPLHF
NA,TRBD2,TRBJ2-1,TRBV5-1,TGCGCCAGCAGCTCCCCCCTTGAAGCGGGGGGCTTTAATGAGCAGTTCTTC,CASSSPLEAGGFNEQFF
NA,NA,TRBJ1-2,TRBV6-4,TGTGCCAGCAGTGACTCGTCGGGGAACTATGGCTACACCTTC,CASSDSSGNYGYTF